The 5 T cell receptor beta chains in this list originate from one sample, sequenced in a study of T cells after yellow fever vaccination. MiXCR, run by TCRdb on the 5' RACE reads, gives a single entry per CDR3 protein. The sample carries some 120,000 distinct CDR3 sequences, 13% to 15% recorded once. Source: CD8+ T cells sorted from PBMCs, taken 5 days after the yellow fever booster vaccination. These receptors originate from a man aged 18 to 29 who received the YFV17D yellow fever vaccine.

This chain joins TRBV7-6 and TRBJ2-2; 9 nucleotides align to TRBD2. The CDR3 contains 17 residues. From germline, CDR1 is SGHVS and CDR2 FNYEAQ. Trimming cost V 2 bases and J 1 base; bases outside gene matches: 5. The CDR3 DNA sequence: TGTGCCAGCAGCTTAACGGGACTAGCTCTGAACACCGGGGAGCTGTTTTTT. This gives the protein CASSLTGLALNTGELFF.

The chain joins TRBV28 to TRBJ2-3, with TRBD2 matching over 14 bases. There are 16 residues in the CDR3. Losses at the gene ends were 8 bases for V and 0 bases for J; bases not matched to a gene: 4. Germline values: CDR1 MDHEN, CDR2 SYDVKM. For the CDR3, the DNA is TGTGCCAGCCGGGGACTAGCGGGGGCTAGCACAGATACGCAGTATTTT. Translation: CASRGLAGASTDTQYF.

This clonotype turned up a few times. V gene TRBV4-1 combines with J gene TRBJ2-6; the D gene is possibly TRBD1 (5 bases). Germline-derived CDR1 and CDR2 are MGHRA and YSYEKL. The CDR3 spans 18 residues. The V and J ends lost 1 base and 2 bases respectively, with 15 bases between them. The CDR3 loop is CASSQGGRVGPGANVLTF. For the CDR3, the DNA is TGCGCCAGCAGCCAAGGCGGCAGGGTAGGGCCTGGGGCCAACGTCCTGACTTTC.

Many counts were recorded for this clonotype. The chain carries TRBV4-1 and TRBJ1-5; no firm D call. V was clipped by 1 base and J by 7 bases, with 17 bases between them. CDR3 length: 16 amino acids. Germline lookup yields CDR1 MGHRA and CDR2 YSYEKL. This CDR3 is CASSQGAYRWEQPQHF. CDR3 in DNA: TGCGCCAGCAGCCAAGGAGCTTACCGTTGGGAGCAGCCCCAGCATTTT.

This clonotype was detected only a few times. The V gene is TRBV20-1, the J gene TRBJ2-7; TRBD1 matches at 8 bases. The CDR3 totals 13 residues. Germline V gene data show CDR1 as DFQATT and CDR2 as SNEGSKA (reference sequence). The V and J ends lost 3 bases and 5 bases, in that order; junction bases with no gene match: 6. DNA for the CDR3: TGCAGTGCTAGGACAGGGGCTATTGACGAGCAGTACGTC. This gives the protein CSARTGAIDEQYV.